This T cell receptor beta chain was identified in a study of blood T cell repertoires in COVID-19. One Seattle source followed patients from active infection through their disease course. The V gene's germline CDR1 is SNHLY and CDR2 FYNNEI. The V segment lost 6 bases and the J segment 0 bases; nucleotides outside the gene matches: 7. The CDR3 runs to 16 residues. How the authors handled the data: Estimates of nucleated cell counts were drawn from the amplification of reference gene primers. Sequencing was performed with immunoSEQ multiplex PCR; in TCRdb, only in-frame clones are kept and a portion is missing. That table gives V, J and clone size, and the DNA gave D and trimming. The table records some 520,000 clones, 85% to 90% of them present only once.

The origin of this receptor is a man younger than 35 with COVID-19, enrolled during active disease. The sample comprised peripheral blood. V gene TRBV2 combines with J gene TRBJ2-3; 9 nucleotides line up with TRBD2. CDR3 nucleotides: TGTGCCAGCAGCGAAACAGGGACTAGCAGCACAGATACGCAGTATTTT. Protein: CASSETGTSSTDTQYF.